The TCR beta chain described here comes from a study of shared clonotypes between healthy human individuals. A remark on this clone: Antigen specificity is unknown.

General study points: Estimated richness values were generally larger in naive subsets than in memory subsets. Among non-shared clonotypes, generation probabilities were lower than among those shared by all four donors.

Here immunoSEQ multiplex PCR was the method, and the copy in TCRdb shows in-frame clones only, minus some. Of around 700,000 clones listed, 72% are singletons. The sample taken for sequencing was memory CD4+ T cells sorted from blood. Subset noted: CD45RA-negative fraction. The sequence derives from a woman aged 25 to 39 in good health.

The chain's CDR3 is CASSPQDSGGEQYF. Written as DNA, the CDR3 is TGTGCCAGCTCACCCCAGGACAGTGGTGGGGAGCAGTACTTC. The chain combines TRBV18 with TRBJ2-7, with D perhaps TRBD1 (6 bases). Germline lookup yields CDR1 KGHSH and CDR2 LQKENI. Trimming pared 3 bases from V and 7 bases from J, leaving 16 bases between. The CDR3 runs to 14 residues.